Listed below are T cell receptor beta chains from one sample, sequenced in a study of cytomegalovirus exposure and HLA in healthy donors. Profiling relied on immunoSEQ multiplex PCR, and the TCRdb table lists in-frame clones only, not all of them. Among 100,000 or so clones, 83% were seen once, and the ten largest hold roughly 6%. Sequenced sample: PBMCs. The source is a man younger than 35 in good health and CMV-seronegative. The conserved cysteine and the conserved F or W are not part of the CDR3 here.

V gene: TRBV6-6; CDR3 length: 12; J gene: TRBJ1-2; CDR3 protein: ASSQQGAISGYT
V gene: TRBV27; CDR3 length: 12; J gene: TRBJ1-2; CDR3 protein: ASSLWPGVYGYT
V gene: TRBV27; CDR3 length: 12; J gene: TRBJ2-4; CDR3 protein: ASSERSTVDIQY
V gene: TRBV4-3; CDR3 length: 13; J gene: TRBJ2-2; CDR3 protein: ASSQVLDIAGELF
V gene: TRBV27; CDR3 length: 13; J gene: TRBJ1-1; CDR3 protein: ASSLLRSLNTEAF
V gene: TRBV6-1; CDR3 length: 13; J gene: TRBJ1-2; CDR3 protein: ASSEAPGGSHGYT
V gene: TRBV7-2; CDR3 length: 14; J gene: TRBJ2-1; CDR3 protein: ASSPTGRLGFNEQF
V gene: TRBV6-1; CDR3 length: 11; J gene: TRBJ2-7; CDR3 protein: AAVPGQSYEQY
V gene: TRBV7-6; CDR3 length: 13; J gene: TRBJ2-1; CDR3 protein: ASSPTSGRPNEQF
V gene: TRBV19; CDR3 length: 14; J gene: TRBJ2-5; CDR3 protein: ASSINFGTRIGTQY
V gene: TRBV28; CDR3 length: 13; J gene: TRBJ2-5; CDR3 protein: ASTIDRDLQETQY
V gene: TRBV4-2; CDR3 length: 14; J gene: TRBJ1-1; CDR3 protein: ASSQEGAGRGTEAF
V gene: TRBV30; CDR3 length: 11; J gene: TRBJ2-2; CDR3 protein: AWSDGHSGELF
V gene: TRBV6-5; CDR3 length: 13; J gene: TRBJ2-7; CDR3 protein: ASSHTSGDSYEQY
V gene: TRBV30; CDR3 length: 12; J gene: TRBJ2-1; CDR3 protein: AQLTSGSYNEQF
V gene: TRBV6-1; CDR3 length: 12; J gene: TRBJ2-1; CDR3 protein: ASAARGASNEQF
V gene: TRBV29-1; CDR3 length: 9; J gene: TRBJ1-2; CDR3 protein: SAFAGVGYT
V gene: TRBV7-2; CDR3 length: 12; J gene: TRBJ1-1; CDR3 protein: ASSPGQLNTEAF
V gene: TRBV5-1; CDR3 length: 13; J gene: TRBJ2-3; CDR3 protein: ASSPGAGGSDTQY
V gene: TRBV4-3; CDR3 length: 13; J gene: TRBJ1-4; CDR3 protein: ASSQGQGGNEKLF
V gene: TRBV7-6; CDR3 length: 15; J gene: TRBJ2-1; CDR3 protein: ASSLAVAGGLYNEQF
V gene: TRBV6-5; CDR3 length: 11; J gene: TRBJ2-5; CDR3 protein: ASSYSPVETQY
V gene: TRBV2; CDR3 length: 14; J gene: TRBJ1-5; CDR3 protein: ASSELSRGFPQPQH
V gene: TRBV9; CDR3 length: 12; J gene: TRBJ2-1; CDR3 protein: ASSPRVADNEQF
V gene: TRBV20-1; CDR3 length: 9; J gene: TRBJ2-7; CDR3 protein: SARTSGEQY
V gene: TRBV7-2; CDR3 length: 11; J gene: TRBJ1-2; CDR3 protein: ASSLGGAYGYT
V gene: TRBV11-1; CDR3 length: 15; J gene: TRBJ2-3; CDR3 protein: ASSPLEREAYTDTQY
V gene: TRBV15; CDR3 length: 13; J gene: TRBJ2-5; CDR3 protein: ATSRADRNQETQY
V gene: TRBV6-5; CDR3 length: 12; J gene: TRBJ2-2; CDR3 protein: ASSRRQAAGELF
V gene: TRBV11-2; CDR3 length: 12; J gene: TRBJ2-7; CDR3 protein: ASSLMEATNEQY
V gene: TRBV6-1; CDR3 length: 13; J gene: TRBJ1-6; CDR3 protein: ASSVGQGSNSPLH
V gene: TRBV4-1; CDR3 length: 15; J gene: TRBJ2-3; CDR3 protein: ASSQEVPGVSTDTQY
V gene: TRBV6-1; CDR3 length: 13; J gene: TRBJ1-1; CDR3 protein: ASSTRLPLVPEAF
V gene: TRBV19; CDR3 length: 13; J gene: TRBJ1-1; CDR3 protein: ASSPGQWENTEAF
V gene: TRBV25-1; CDR3 length: 12; J gene: TRBJ1-2; CDR3 protein: ASKGQGANYGYT
V gene: TRBV6-5; CDR3 length: 12; J gene: TRBJ2-1; CDR3 protein: ASSYGRGGNEQF
V gene: TRBV2; CDR3 length: 12; J gene: TRBJ1-1; CDR3 protein: ASTIQGGDTEAF
V gene: TRBV18; CDR3 length: 14; J gene: TRBJ2-3; CDR3 protein: ASSPKISGFTDTQY
V gene: TRBV9; CDR3 length: 12; J gene: TRBJ1-1; CDR3 protein: ASSVGPSGTEAF
V gene: TRBV4-3; CDR3 length: 10; J gene: TRBJ1-1; CDR3 protein: ASSQGDRKAF
V gene: TRBV4-3; CDR3 length: 11; J gene: TRBJ1-1; CDR3 protein: ASRRGANTEAF
V gene: TRBV10-3; CDR3 length: 14; J gene: TRBJ2-1; CDR3 protein: AISAGSGRLLNEQF
V gene: TRBV7-8; CDR3 length: 13; J gene: TRBJ1-1; CDR3 protein: ASSLRGQGNTEAF
V gene: TRBV2; CDR3 length: 13; J gene: TRBJ1-4; CDR3 protein: ASTRDTSTNEKLF
V gene: TRBV6-5; CDR3 length: 12; J gene: NA; CDR3 protein: ASSYNDGAYEQY
V gene: TRBV5-6; CDR3 length: 12; J gene: TRBJ1-1; CDR3 protein: ASSHQDLNTEAF
V gene: TRBV10-1; CDR3 length: 11; J gene: TRBJ2-5; CDR3 protein: ASSESGWPTQY